This T cell receptor (beta chain) was sequenced for a study of identical twins. Study conclusions and caveats: Within monozygotic twins, out-of-frame TCR alpha sharing was underestimated by the models.

This clonotype was counted many times. Antigen: not known. CDR1 SGHDT and CDR2 YYEEEE come from the germline V gene. This CDR3 comprises 17 residues. Trimming took 0 bases from V and 2 from J; bases not matched to a gene: 5. Template switching created a universal primer site, and the cDNA included unique molecular identifiers. TCRdb re-analysed the 5' RACE reads in MiXCR, keeping a single row per CDR3 protein. The sample includes 700,000 or so distinct CDR3 sequences, about 9.4% of them seen just once. The same sample was also used in a study of yellow fever vaccine responses in identical twins.

The sequencing input was PBMCs. The receptor's source is a woman younger than 30 in good health. V is TRBV5-6 and J is TRBJ2-3, with 11 bases identical to TRBD2. The CDR3 sequence: CASSLVLAGGITDTQYF. CDR3 nucleotide sequence: TGTGCCAGCAGCTTGGTTCTAGCGGGAGGAATCACAGATACGCAGTATTTT.